Included here is one T cell receptor beta chain sequence, with context. The entry originates in a study of blood T cell repertoires in COVID-19. Study information: Acute and convalescent COVID-19 specimens originated in the United States, Italy and Spain. PBMCs, B-cell-depleted T cells, or T cells were the source of the cDNA or gDNA that made up the material.

Germline assignment: CDR1 SGHTA and CDR2 FQGNSA. Trimming left V 2 bases short and J 4 bases short, with 9 bases between. This CDR3 spans 13 amino acids. Produced via immunoSEQ multiplex PCR; TCRdb's table is partial and in-frame only. Of about 180,000 clones in the sample, 81% were seen once. Recruitment covered 20 to 25 US areas and drew participants whose ages spanned roughly 18 to 89 years. The chain combines TRBV7-2 with TRBJ2-7; no definite D call. This sequence originates from a woman between 40 and 55 years old with acute COVID-19. Sequencing was carried out using PBMCs or T cells enriched from blood (not recorded which). CDR3 region: CASSLMTGYEQYF. CDR3 DNA sequence: TGTGCCAGCAGCTTAATGACGGGTTACGAGCAGTACTTC. Variable domain in full (rest from reference TRBV7-2 and TRBJ2-7): GAGVSQSPSNKVTEKGKDVELRCDPISGHTALYWYRQSLGQGLEFLIYFQGNSAPDKSGLPSDRFSAERTGGSVSTLTIQRTQQEDSAVYLCASSLMTGYEQYFGPGTRLTVT.